This TCR beta chain was sequenced for a study of vaccination and CD4 T cells after COVID-19. This clonotype was seen only a few times. No antigen is known for it. Sequenced with the Oncomine TCR Beta short-read assay was DNA taken from cultured CD4+ T cells. CD4+ T cells were cultured, and genomic DNA was extracted from them. TCRdb reprocessed the PCR reads via MiXCR and lists one record per CDR3 protein. The table lists 6,000 to 9,000 distinct CDR3 sequences, around 30% of them singletons, with almost 25% in the top ten. Treatment of the sample: approximately 11-day PBMC culture with coronavirus spike peptide pools or control peptides (ViraFEST assay). Prior to the COVID-19 pandemic (2011-2018), the unexposed donor's CD4+ T cells were collected. The V end lost 6 bases, the J end lost 7 bases, and 12 bases lay between the germline ends. The length of the CDR3 is 13 residues. CDR1 and CDR2 (germline): KGHDR, SFDVKD.

Sequencing was performed on CD4+ T cells from blood, cultured in vitro. This sequence was found in a human donor in good health. This chain links TRBV24-1 with TRBJ2-1; D gene uncertain. The CDR3 nucleotides are TGTGCCACCAGTCCCTCGGGTACAAATGAGCAGTTCTTC. This encodes CATSPSGTNEQFF.